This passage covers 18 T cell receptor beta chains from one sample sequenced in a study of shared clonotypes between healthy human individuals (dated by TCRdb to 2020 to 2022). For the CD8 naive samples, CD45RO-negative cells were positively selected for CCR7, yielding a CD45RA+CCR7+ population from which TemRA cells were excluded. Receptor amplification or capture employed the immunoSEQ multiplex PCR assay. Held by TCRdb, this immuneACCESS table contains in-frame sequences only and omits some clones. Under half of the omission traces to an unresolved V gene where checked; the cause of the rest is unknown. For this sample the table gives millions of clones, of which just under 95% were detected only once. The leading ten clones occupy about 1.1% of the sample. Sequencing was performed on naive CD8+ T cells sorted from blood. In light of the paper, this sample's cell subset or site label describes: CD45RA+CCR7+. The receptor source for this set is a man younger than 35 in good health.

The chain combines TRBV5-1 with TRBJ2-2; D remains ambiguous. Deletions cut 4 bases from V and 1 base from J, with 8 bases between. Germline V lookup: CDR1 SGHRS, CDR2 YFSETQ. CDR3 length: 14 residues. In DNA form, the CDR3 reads TGCGCCAGCAGCCCGGCCGAGAACACCGGGGAGCTGTTTTTT. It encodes CASSPAENTGELFF.

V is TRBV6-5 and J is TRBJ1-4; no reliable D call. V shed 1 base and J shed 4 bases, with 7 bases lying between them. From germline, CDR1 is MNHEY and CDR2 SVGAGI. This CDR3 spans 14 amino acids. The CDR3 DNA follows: TGTGCCAGCAGTTACTACGGCGATAATGAAAAACTGTTTTTT. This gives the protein CASSYYGDNEKLFF.

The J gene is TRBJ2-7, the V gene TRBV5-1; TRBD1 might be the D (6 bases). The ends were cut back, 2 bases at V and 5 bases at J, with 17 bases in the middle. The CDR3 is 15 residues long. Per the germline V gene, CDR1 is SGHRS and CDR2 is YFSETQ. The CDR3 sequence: CASSLTRGLGNEQYF. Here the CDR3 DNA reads TGCGCCAGCAGCTTAACCAGGGGCCTTGGCAACGAGCAGTACTTC. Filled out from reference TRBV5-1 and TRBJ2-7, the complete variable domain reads KAGVTQTPRYLIKTRGQQVTLSCSPISGHRSVSWYQQTPGQGLQFLFEYFSETQRNKGNFPGRFSGRQFSNSRSEMNVSTLELGDSALYLCASSLTRGLGNEQYFGPGTRLTVT.

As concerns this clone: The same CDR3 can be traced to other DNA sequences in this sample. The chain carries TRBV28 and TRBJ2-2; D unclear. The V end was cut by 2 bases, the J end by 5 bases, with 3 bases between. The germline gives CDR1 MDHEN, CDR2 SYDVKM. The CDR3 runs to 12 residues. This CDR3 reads CASSLDTGELFF. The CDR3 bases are TGTGCCAGCAGTTTAGATACCGGGGAGCTGTTTTTT.

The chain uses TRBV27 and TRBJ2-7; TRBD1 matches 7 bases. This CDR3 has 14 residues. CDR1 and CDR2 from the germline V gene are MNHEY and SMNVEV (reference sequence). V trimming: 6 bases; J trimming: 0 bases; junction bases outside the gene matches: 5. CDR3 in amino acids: CASRGQDASYEQYF. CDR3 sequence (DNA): TGTGCCAGCAGAGGACAGGATGCCTCCTACGAGCAGTACTTC.

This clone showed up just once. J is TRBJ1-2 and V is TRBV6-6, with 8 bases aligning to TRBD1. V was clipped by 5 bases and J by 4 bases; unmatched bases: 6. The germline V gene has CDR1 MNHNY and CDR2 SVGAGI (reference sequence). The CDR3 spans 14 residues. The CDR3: CASSAGTGTYGYTF. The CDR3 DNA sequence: TGTGCCAGCAGTGCCGGGACAGGAACCTATGGCTACACCTTC.

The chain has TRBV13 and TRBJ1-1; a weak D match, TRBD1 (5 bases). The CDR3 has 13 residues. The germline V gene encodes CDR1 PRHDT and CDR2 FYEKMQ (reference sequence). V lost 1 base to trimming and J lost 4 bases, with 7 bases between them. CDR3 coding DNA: TGTGCCAGCAGCTTAGATGGGGGCACTGAAGCTTTCTTT. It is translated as CASSLDGGTEAFF.

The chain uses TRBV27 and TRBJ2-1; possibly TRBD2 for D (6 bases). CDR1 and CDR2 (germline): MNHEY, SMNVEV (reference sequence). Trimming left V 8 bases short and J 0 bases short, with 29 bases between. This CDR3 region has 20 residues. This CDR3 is CASLGEGRFRGHLSYNEQFF. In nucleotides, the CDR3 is TGTGCCAGCTTAGGAGAGGGGAGGTTTAGGGGTCACCTCTCCTACAATGAGCAGTTCTTC.

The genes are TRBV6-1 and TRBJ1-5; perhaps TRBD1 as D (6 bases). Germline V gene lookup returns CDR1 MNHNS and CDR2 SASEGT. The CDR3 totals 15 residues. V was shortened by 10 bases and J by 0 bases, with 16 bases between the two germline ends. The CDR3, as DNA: TGTGCCACCTTTATGACAGGCAATAGCAATCAGCCCCAGCATTTT. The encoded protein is CATFMTGNSNQPQHF.

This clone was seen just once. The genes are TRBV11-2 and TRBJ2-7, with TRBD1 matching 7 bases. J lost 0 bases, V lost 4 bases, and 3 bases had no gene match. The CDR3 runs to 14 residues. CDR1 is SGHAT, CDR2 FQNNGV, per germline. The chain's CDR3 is CASSSTGNSYEQYF. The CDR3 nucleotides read TGTGCCAGCAGCTCGACAGGGAACTCCTACGAGCAGTACTTC.

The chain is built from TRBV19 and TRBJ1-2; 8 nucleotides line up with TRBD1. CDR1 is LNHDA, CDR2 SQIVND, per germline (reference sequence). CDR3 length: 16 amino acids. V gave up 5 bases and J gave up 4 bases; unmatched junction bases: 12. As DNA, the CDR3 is TGTGCCAGTAGTCCCCGACAGGGGCCAAACTTCTATGGCTACACCTTC. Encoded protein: CASSPRQGPNFYGYTF.

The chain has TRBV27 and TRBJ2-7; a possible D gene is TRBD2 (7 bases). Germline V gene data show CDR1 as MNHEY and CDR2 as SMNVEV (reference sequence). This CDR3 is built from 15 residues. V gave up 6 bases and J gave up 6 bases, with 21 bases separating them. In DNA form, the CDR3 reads TGTGCCAGCAGCCCTTGGGGGGGGGCAATTTCCGAGCAGTACTTC. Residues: CASSPWGGAISEQYF.

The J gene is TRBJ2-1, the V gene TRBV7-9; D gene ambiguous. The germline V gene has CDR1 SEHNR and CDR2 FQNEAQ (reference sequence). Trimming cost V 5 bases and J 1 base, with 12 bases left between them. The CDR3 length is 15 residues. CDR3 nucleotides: TGTGCCAGCAGCACTACAGTTAAATCCTACAATGAGCAGTTCTTC. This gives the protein CASSTTVKSYNEQFF.

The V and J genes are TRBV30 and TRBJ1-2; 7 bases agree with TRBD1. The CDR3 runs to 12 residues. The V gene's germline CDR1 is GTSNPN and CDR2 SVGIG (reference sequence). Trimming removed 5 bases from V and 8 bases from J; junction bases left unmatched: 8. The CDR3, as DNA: TGTGCCTGGGAGCAGGGGGAAGAAGGCTACACCTTC. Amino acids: CAWEQGEEGYTF.

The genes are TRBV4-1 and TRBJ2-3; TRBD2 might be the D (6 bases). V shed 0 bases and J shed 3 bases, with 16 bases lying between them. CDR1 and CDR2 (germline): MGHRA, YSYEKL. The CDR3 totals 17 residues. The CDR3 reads CASSQEPAGSGTDTQYF. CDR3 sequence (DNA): TGCGCCAGCAGCCAAGAACCCGCGGGAAGTGGGACAGATACGCAGTATTTT.

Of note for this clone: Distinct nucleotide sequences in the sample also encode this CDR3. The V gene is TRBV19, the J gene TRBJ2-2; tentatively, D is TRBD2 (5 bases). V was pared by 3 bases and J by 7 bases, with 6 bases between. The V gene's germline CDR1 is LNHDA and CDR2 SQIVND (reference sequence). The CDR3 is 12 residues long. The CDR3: CASSIRGGELFF. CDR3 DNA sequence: TGTGCCAGTAGTATTCGGGGCGGGGAGCTGTTTTTT.

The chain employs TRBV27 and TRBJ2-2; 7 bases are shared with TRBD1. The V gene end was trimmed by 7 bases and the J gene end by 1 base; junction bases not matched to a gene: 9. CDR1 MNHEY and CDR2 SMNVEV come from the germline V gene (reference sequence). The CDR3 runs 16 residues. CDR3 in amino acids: CASNPLRTGNTGELFF. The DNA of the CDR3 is TGTGCCAGCAATCCACTAAGGACAGGGAACACCGGGGAGCTGTTTTTT.

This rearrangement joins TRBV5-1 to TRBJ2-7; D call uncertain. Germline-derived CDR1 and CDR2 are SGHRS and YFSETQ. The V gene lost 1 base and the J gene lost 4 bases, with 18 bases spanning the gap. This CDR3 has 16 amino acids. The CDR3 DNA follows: TGCGCCAGCAGCTTGAGTTCTCGAGGATCTCCTTACGAGCAGTACTTC. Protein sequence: CASSLSSRGSPYEQYF.